This T cell receptor (beta chain) came from a study of blood T cell repertoires in COVID-19. V lost 6 bases and J 7 bases, leaving 11 bases between the germline ends. CDR3 length: 12 residues. Germline V gene sequence: CDR1 SGHRS, CDR2 YFSETQ. Original methodology: It was from reference gene primer amplification that nucleated cell counts were estimated. Data came from immunoSEQ multiplex PCR; TCRdb stores just in-frame clones and leaves some out. V, J and clone size are those of that table, while D and trimming were read from the DNA. The repertoire consists of about 190,000 clones, with approximately 82% occurring once and the leading ten covering less than 3%.

Sequencing was performed on peripheral blood. The sequence was collected from a man in his fifties with active or convalescent COVID-19. The chain recombines TRBV5-1 with TRBJ2-1; TRBD1 is a possible D gene (5 bases). The CDR3 bases are TGCGCCAGCAATTCGGCAGGGAATGAGCAGTTCTTC. Encoded protein: CASNSAGNEQFF.